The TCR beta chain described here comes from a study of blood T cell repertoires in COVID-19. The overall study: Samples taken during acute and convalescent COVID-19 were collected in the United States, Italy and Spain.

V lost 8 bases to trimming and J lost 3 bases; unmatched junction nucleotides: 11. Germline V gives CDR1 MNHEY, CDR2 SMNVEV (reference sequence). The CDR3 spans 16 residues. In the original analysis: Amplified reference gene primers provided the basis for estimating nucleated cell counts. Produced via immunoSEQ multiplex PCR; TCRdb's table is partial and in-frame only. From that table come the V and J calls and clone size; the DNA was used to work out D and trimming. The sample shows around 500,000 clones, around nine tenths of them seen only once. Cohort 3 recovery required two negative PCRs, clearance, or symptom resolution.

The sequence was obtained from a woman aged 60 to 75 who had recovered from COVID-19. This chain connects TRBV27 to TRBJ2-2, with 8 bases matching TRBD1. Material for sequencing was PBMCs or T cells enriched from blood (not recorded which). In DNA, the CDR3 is TGTGCCAGCGGAAGGGGAGGCAGGGGGCACACCGGGGAGCTGTTTTTT. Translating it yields CASGRGGRGHTGELFF.